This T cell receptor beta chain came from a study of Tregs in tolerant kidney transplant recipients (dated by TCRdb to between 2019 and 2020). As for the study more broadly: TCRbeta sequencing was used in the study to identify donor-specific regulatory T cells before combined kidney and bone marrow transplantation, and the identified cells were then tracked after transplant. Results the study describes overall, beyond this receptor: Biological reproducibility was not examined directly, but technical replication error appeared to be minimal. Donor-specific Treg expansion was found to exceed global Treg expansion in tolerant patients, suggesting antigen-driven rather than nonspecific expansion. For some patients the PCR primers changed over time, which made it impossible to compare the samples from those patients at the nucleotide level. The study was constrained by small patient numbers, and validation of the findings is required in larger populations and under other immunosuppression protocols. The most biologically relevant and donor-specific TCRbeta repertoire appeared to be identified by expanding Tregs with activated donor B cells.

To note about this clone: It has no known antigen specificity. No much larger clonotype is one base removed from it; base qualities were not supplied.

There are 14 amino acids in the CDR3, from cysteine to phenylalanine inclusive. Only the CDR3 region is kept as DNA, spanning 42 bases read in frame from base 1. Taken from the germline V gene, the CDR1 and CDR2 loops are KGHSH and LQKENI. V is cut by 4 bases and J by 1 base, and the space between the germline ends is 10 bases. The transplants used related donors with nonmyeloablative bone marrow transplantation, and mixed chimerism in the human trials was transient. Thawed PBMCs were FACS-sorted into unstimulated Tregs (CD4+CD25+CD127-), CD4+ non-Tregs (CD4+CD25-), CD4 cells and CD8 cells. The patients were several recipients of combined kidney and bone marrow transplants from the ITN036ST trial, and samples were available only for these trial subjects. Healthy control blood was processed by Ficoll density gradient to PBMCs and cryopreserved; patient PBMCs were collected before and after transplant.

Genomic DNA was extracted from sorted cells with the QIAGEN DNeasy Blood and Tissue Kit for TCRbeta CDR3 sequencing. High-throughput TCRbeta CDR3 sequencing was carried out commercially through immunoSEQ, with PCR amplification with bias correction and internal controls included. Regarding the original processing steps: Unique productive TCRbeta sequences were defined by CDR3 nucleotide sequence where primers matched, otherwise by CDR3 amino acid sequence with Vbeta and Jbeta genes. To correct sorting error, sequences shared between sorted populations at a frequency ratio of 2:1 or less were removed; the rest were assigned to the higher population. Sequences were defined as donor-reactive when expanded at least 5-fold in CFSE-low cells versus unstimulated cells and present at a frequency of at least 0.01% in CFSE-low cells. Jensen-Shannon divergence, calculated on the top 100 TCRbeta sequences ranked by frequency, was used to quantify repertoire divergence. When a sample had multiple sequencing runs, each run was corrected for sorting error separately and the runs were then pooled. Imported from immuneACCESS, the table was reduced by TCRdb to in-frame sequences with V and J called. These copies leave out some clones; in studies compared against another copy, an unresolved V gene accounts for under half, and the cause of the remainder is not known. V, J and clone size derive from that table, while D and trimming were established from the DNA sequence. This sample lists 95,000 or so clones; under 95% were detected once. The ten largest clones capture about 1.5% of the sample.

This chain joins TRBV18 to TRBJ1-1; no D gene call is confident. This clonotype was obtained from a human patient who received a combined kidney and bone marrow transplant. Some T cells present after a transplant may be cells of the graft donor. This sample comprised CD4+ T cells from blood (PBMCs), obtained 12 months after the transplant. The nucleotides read TGTGCCAGCTCACTTTATCTTAAGAACACTGAAGCTTTCTTT. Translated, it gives CASSLYLKNTEAFF.